This TCR beta chain was recovered during a study of blood T cell repertoires in COVID-19. CDR1 and CDR2 (germline): SGHAT, FQNNGV. The CDR3 is 13 amino acids. V gave up 6 bases and J gave up 8 bases, with 14 bases separating them. Some clones are missing from TCRdb's copy, which holds only in-frame ones; the method was immunoSEQ multiplex PCR. The sample includes about 23,000 clones, roughly 88% of them seen just once. This clonotype was obtained from a man in his 70s in a cohort sampled during active COVID-19. The gene calls are TRBV11-2 and TRBJ2-1; possible D gene TRBD1, 5 bases. Sample: peripheral blood. This CDR3 is CASSPRRGDEQFF. The CDR3 DNA sequence: TGTGCCAGCAGTCCCCGTAGGGGCGATGAGCAGTTCTTC.